These 29 T cell receptor beta chains were sequenced from one sample in a study of blood T cell repertoires in COVID-19. TCRdb's copy holds only in-frame clones and misses some; the assay was immunoSEQ multiplex PCR. The profile shows 350,000 to 450,000 clones, around 87% of them singletons. The sample consisted of peripheral blood. The receptors stem from a human donor in a cohort sampled during active COVID-19.

The chain recombines TRBV28 with TRBJ2-7, with D possibly being TRBD2 (5 bases). The ends were cut back, 8 bases at V and 0 bases at J, with 20 bases in the middle. Germline V gene sequence: CDR1 MDHEN, CDR2 SYDVKM. The CDR3 sequence is 16 residues long. The CDR3 loop is CASSATEGSSSYEQYF. The CDR3 DNA reads as TGTGCCAGCTCAGCAACAGAGGGTTCGAGCTCCTACGAGCAGTACTTC.

V and J are TRBV30 and TRBJ1-5; maybe TRBD1 (6 bases). Per the germline V gene, CDR1 is GTSNPN and CDR2 is SVGIG (reference sequence). The CDR3 has 13 residues. Deletions cut 4 bases from V and 2 bases from J, with 9 bases between. The CDR3 region is CAWTNRGNQPQHF. In DNA form, the CDR3 reads TGTGCCTGGACAAACAGGGGCAATCAGCCCCAGCATTTT.

The chain has TRBV6-1 and TRBJ2-7; D possibly corresponds to TRBD1 (6 bases). The V end was cut by 3 bases, the J end by 6 bases, with 18 bases between. The CDR3 consists of 15 residues. Germline lookup yields CDR1 MNHNS and CDR2 SASEGT. The CDR3 DNA reads TGTGCCAGCAGTGAGGGGGCTTACAAGCGGCTCGAGCAGTACTTC. Protein sequence: CASSEGAYKRLEQYF.

This chain connects TRBV7-2 to TRBJ1-1, with D perhaps TRBD1 (5 bases). Between the trimmed V and J ends, which lost 4 bases and 2 bases, there was a span of 11 bases. The CDR3 is 14 residues long. Germline assignment: CDR1 SGHTA and CDR2 FQGNSA. CDR3 bases: TGTGCCAGCAGCTATCTGACAGTTAACACTGAAGCTTTCTTT. Amino acids: CASSYLTVNTEAFF.

The chain recombines TRBV7-6 with TRBJ2-2; TRBD1 is a possible D gene (7 bases). Germline loops: CDR1 SGHVS, CDR2 FNYEAQ. V was shortened by 1 base and J by 4 bases, with 10 bases between the two germline ends. The CDR3 extends over 15 amino acids. In nucleotides, the CDR3 is TGTGCCAGCAGCTTAGGCCAGGGGGGCACCGGGGAGCTGTTTTTT. Amino acids: CASSLGQGGTGELFF.

The chain is built from TRBV7-9 and TRBJ2-7; 9 positions agree with TRBD1. J lost 2 bases, V lost 1 base, and 3 bases had no gene match. The V gene's germline CDR1 is SEHNR and CDR2 FQNEAQ (reference sequence). CDR3 length equals 15 residues. The CDR3 DNA is TGTGCCAGCAGCTTAGGACAGGGGGAACCCTACGAGCAGTACTTC. Protein: CASSLGQGEPYEQYF.

V gene TRBV5-4 combines with J gene TRBJ2-5; 8 nucleotides agree with TRBD1. Germline V CDR1 and CDR2: SGHNT, YYREEE (reference sequence). The CDR3 is made up of 16 amino acids. V lost 2 bases to trimming and J lost 5 bases; unmatched junction nucleotides: 11. The CDR3 sequence: CASSLQQGAWSETQYF. CDR3 bases: TGTGCCAGCAGCTTACAGCAGGGGGCCTGGTCGGAGACCCAGTACTTC.

This clone appeared a few times. V usage is TRBV10-3 and J usage is TRBJ2-2, with D possibly TRBD2 on 5 matching bases. Trimming cost V 4 bases and J 7 bases, with 7 bases left between them. Germline CDR1 is ENHRY and CDR2 is SYGVKD. This CDR3 spans 12 amino acids. The chain's CDR3 is CAISGSGGELFF. DNA for the CDR3: TGTGCCATCAGTGGGAGCGGCGGGGAGCTGTTTTTT.

V gene TRBV13 combines with J gene TRBJ1-1; 7 bases agree with TRBD1. CDR3 length: 15 residues. Germline CDR1 reads PRHDT; CDR2 reads FYEKMQ (reference sequence). V dropped 6 bases and J dropped 5; count of bases not matched to a gene: 12. CDR3 in DNA: TGTGCCAGCAGTTCGACAGGGTGGGTAGAAACTGAAGCTTTCTTT. Amino acid sequence: CASSSTGWVETEAFF. Variable domain in full (rest from reference TRBV13 and TRBJ1-1): AAGVIQSPRHLIKEKRETATLKCYPIPRHDTVYWYQQGPGQDPQFLISFYEKMQSDKGSIPDRFSAQQFSDYHSELNMSSLELGDSALYFCASSSTGWVETEAFFGQGTRLTVV.

The table lists this clone with a few counts. The rearrangement links TRBV9 to TRBJ1-4; TRBD1 is a possible D gene (6 bases). This CDR3 has 15 amino acids. Between the trimmed V and J ends, which lost 0 bases and 7 bases, there was a span of 13 bases. In germline, CDR1 is SGDLS, CDR2 YYNGEE. The CDR3 reads CASSVGTGRGEKLFF. As DNA, the CDR3 is TGTGCCAGCAGCGTAGGTACAGGGAGAGGTGAAAAACTGTTTTTT.

V usage is TRBV2 and J usage is TRBJ2-7, with a possible D match to TRBD1 (6 bases). This CDR3 region has 14 residues. Trimming left V 1 base short and J 4 bases short, with 11 bases between. The germline V gene encodes CDR1 SNHLY and CDR2 FYNNEI. CDR3 in amino acids: CASSEGTVLYEQYF. The CDR3 DNA reads as TGTGCCAGCAGTGAAGGGACAGTTTTGTACGAGCAGTACTTC.

The V and J genes are TRBV7-8 and TRBJ2-5; possibly TRBD2 for D (6 bases). V gave up 5 bases and J gave up 0 bases, with 22 bases separating them. Germline values: CDR1 SGHVS, CDR2 FQNEAQ. This CDR3 has 18 residues. As DNA, the CDR3 is TGTGCCAGCAGCAAAAGAAGGATGCGCGGGGAGTACCAAGAGACCCAGTACTTC. It codes for CASSKRRMRGEYQETQYF.

The chain's CDR3 is CAWSGSGDYQETQYF. The CDR3 coding sequence is TGTGCCTGGAGTGGGAGCGGGGACTACCAAGAGACCCAGTACTTC. This chain joins TRBV30 and TRBJ2-5; 7 nucleotides align to TRBD2. CDR1 is GTSNPN, CDR2 SVGIG, per germline (reference sequence). The length of the CDR3 is 15 residues. V was clipped by 1 base and J by 0 bases; unmatched bases: 5.

This chain joins TRBV5-1 and TRBJ1-1; 8 nucleotides line up with TRBD1. V lost 4 bases to trimming and J lost 8 bases; unmatched junction nucleotides: 7. CDR1 and CDR2 from the germline V gene are SGHRS and YFSETQ. CDR3 size: 13 residues. CDR3 in DNA: TGCGCCAGCAGCCCTGGACAGGGAAGGGAAGCTTTCTTT. It yields the protein CASSPGQGREAFF.

J is TRBJ1-4 and V is TRBV5-6; D unclear. CDR1 is SGHDT and CDR2 is YYEEEE in the germline V gene. V dropped 5 bases and J dropped 7 bases, with 9 bases sitting between them. This CDR3 comprises 12 residues. CDR3 coding DNA: TGTGCCAGCAGGCGGGGAATTGAAAAACTGTTTTTT. Translation: CASRRGIEKLFF.

V gene TRBV3-1 (or the pseudogene TRBV3-2) combines with J gene TRBJ1-2; D is undetermined. Deletions cut 0 bases from V and 4 bases from J, with 15 bases between. This CDR3 region has 16 residues. Germline V gene sequence: CDR1 LGHDT, CDR2 YNNKEL (reference sequence). CDR3 protein: CASSQDAGSGSYGYTF. The CDR3 DNA reads TGTGCCAGCAGCCAAGATGCGGGGTCTGGTAGCTATGGCTACACCTTC.

This clone was seen only a few times. The chain has TRBV7-9 and TRBJ2-7; TRBD2 matches 7 bases. This CDR3 contains 14 residues. The J segment lost 2 bases and the V segment lost 3 bases, leaving 4 bases of the junction unmatched. Germline CDR1 and CDR2: SEHNR and FQNEAQ (reference sequence). CDR3 sequence: CASSFRRETYEQYF. In nucleotides, the CDR3 is TGTGCCAGCAGCTTCCGGCGGGAGACCTACGAGCAGTACTTC.

The CDR3 loop reads CASRTSGSSDTQYF. The CDR3 coding sequence is TGTGCCAGCCGGACTAGCGGGAGTTCAGATACGCAGTATTTT. J is TRBJ2-3 and V is TRBV7-9; 13 bases match TRBD2. The CDR3 length is 14 residues. Unmatched junction bases numbered 3, after V lost 8 bases and J lost 4 bases. Germline CDR1 and CDR2: SEHNR and FQNEAQ (reference sequence). Looking up the rest from reference TRBV7-9 and TRBJ2-3 gives the full variable domain: DTGVSQNPRHKITKRGQNVTFRCDPISEHNRLYWYRQTLGQGPEFLTYFQNEAQLEKSRLLSDRFSAERPKGSFSTLEIQRTEQGDSAMYLCASRTSGSSDTQYFGPGTRLTVL.

This clone occurred a few times. The V and J genes are TRBV28 and TRBJ1-1, with D maybe TRBD1 (6 bases). Germline V gene lookup returns CDR1 MDHEN and CDR2 SYDVKM. The V gene lost 6 bases and the J gene lost 6 bases, with 26 bases spanning the gap. The CDR3 spans 17 residues. Here the CDR3 reads CASSGAGALFGRAEAFF. The CDR3 region has the DNA TGTGCCAGCAGCGGCGCGGGGGCGCTATTTGGTAGGGCTGAAGCTTTCTTT.

Written as DNA, the CDR3 is TGTGCCGCAGACTCGGAGAGGTACTACGAGCAGTACTTC. Its translation is CAADSERYYEQYF. V usage is TRBV6-4 and J usage is TRBJ2-7; no reliable D call. The CDR3 extends over 13 amino acids. Trimming cost V 11 bases and J 3 bases, with 17 bases left between them. Germline CDR1 and CDR2: MRHNA and SNTAGT.

The chain uses TRBV5-5 and TRBJ2-5; TRBD2 agrees at 10 bases. Trimming took 3 bases from V and 3 from J; bases not matched to a gene: 8. Per the germline V gene, CDR1 is SGHKS and CDR2 is YYEKEE (reference sequence). This CDR3 has 16 amino acids. CDR3 DNA: TGTGCCAGCAGCTCAACCCGCCTAGCGGGGGAAGAGACCCAGTACTTC. Its protein product is CASSSTRLAGEETQYF. Using reference TRBV5-5 and TRBJ2-5 for the parts outside the CDR3, the full variable domain is DAGVTQSPTHLIKTRGQQVTLRCSPISGHKSVSWYQQVLGQGPQFIFQYYEKEERGRGNFPDRFSARQFPNYSSELNVNALLLGDSALYLCASSSTRLAGEETQYFGPGTRLLVL.

The chain couples TRBV12-3 or TRBV12-4 to TRBJ1-5; maybe TRBD1 (5 bases). Trimming took 5 bases from V and 3 from J, leaving 8 bases between them. The CDR3 is made up of 13 amino acids. CDR3: CASSPGYNQPQHF. The CDR3 nucleotides are TGTGCCAGCAGTCCAGGGTACAATCAGCCCCAGCATTTT.

This clone appeared a few times. The chain links TRBV9 to TRBJ1-6; 9 positions match TRBD1. Looked up from germline, CDR1 is SGDLS and CDR2 is YYNGEE. The V segment lost 4 bases and the J segment 12 bases; nucleotides outside the gene matches: 11. The CDR3 has 15 amino acids. This CDR3 reads CASSPIQGQGEPLHF. CDR3 nucleotides: TGTGCCAGCAGCCCAATACAGGGACAGGGAGAACCCCTCCACTTT.

The sample holds one count of this clone. The chain couples TRBV7-8 to TRBJ2-3; TRBD1 aligns across 7 bases. The germline CDR1 and CDR2 sequences are SGHVS and FQNEAQ. CDR3 length: 14 residues. Trimming took 5 bases from V and 3 from J; bases not matched to a gene: 5. The CDR3 protein is CASSDRQGTDTQYF. CDR3 DNA sequence: TGTGCCAGCAGCGACCGACAGGGTACAGATACGCAGTATTTT.

The chain couples TRBV7-9 to TRBJ2-5, with 12 bases aligning to TRBD1. The CDR3 runs to 16 residues. V was clipped by 5 bases and J by 5 bases; unmatched bases: 9. Germline V lookup: CDR1 SEHNR, CDR2 FQNEAQ (reference sequence). The CDR3 bases are TGTGCCAGCAGCATCCGGGGACAGGGGGCAGGTGAGACCCAGTACTTC. Translated, it gives CASSIRGQGAGETQYF.

The gene calls are TRBV29-1 and TRBJ1-2; perhaps TRBD1 as D (5 bases). With 2 bases removed from V and 3 bases from J, the gap between germline ends came to 13 bases. From germline, CDR1 is SQVTM and CDR2 ANQGSEA. CDR3 size: 14 residues. The DNA for the CDR3 is TGCAGCGTTGAATCGGCAGGGAACTACTATGGCTACACCTTC. Its translation: CSVESAGNYYGYTF. Full variable domain (missing parts from reference TRBV29-1 and TRBJ1-2): SAVISQKPSRDICQRGTSLTIQCQVDSQVTMMFWYRQQPGQSLTLIATANQGSEATYESGFVIDKFPISRPNLTFSTLTVSNMSPEDSSIYLCSVESAGNYYGYTFGSGTRLTVV.

V is TRBV6-5 and J is TRBJ2-7; 7 nucleotides line up with TRBD1. J was trimmed by 5 bases and V by 0 bases; bases with no gene match: 4. Germline CDR1 reads MNHEY; CDR2 reads SVGAGI. CDR3 length equals 14 residues. CDR3 loop: CASSYSRGGNEQYF. The DNA of the CDR3 is TGTGCCAGCAGTTACTCGAGAGGGGGCAACGAGCAGTACTTC.

This clone turned up a few times. This sequence joins TRBV2 and TRBJ1-1; 7 positions match TRBD1. The CDR3 is made up of 14 amino acids. J lost 4 bases, V lost 5 bases, and 7 bases had no gene match. Per the germline V gene, CDR1 is SNHLY and CDR2 is FYNNEI. CDR3 residues: CASSQTGMGTEAFF. CDR3 coding DNA: TGTGCCAGCAGTCAGACAGGGATGGGCACTGAAGCTTTCTTT.

This clone occurred many times. Additional DNA sequences in this sample encode the identical CDR3. The chain carries TRBV27 and TRBJ1-1; D perhaps matches TRBD1 (6 bases). This CDR3 region has 14 residues. Trimming shortened V by 5 bases and J by 2 bases, and 12 bases separated the two germline ends. The germline V gene has CDR1 MNHEY and CDR2 SMNVEV (reference sequence). The CDR3 loop is CASSTQDRNTEAFF. The CDR3 DNA sequence: TGTGCCAGCAGTACCCAGGACAGAAACACTGAAGCTTTCTTT.